These 31 T cell receptor beta chains came from one sample sequenced in a study of T cells in Graves' hyperthyroidism and ophthalmopathy. From RNA transcripts, TCR beta CDR3 regions were amplified. Primed by the HTBI set, a first-round RT-PCR was run on the TCR CDR3. TCRdb ran MiXCR on the multiplex PCR reads and lists one entry per CDR3 protein. Seen here are around 490,000 distinct CDR3 sequences, around 20% observed once, and the top ten hold roughly 50%. The sample comprised blood. Source of these receptors: a middle-aged man with Graves' ophthalmopathy.

The chain couples TRBV9 to TRBJ1-1; possible D gene TRBD1, 5 bases. Germline CDR1 and CDR2: SGDLS and YYNGEE. V lost 0 bases, J lost 3 bases, and 9 bases lay in between. This CDR3 region has 14 residues. The DNA of the CDR3 is TGTGCCAGCAGCGTAGATCCGGGGGACACTGAAGCTTTCTTT. This codes for CASSVDPGDTEAFF.

V usage is TRBV2 and J usage is TRBJ2-1; 14 bases are shared with TRBD2. Germline CDR1 SNHLY, CDR2 FYNNEI. This CDR3 contains 16 residues. The V and J ends lost 6 bases and 13 bases, in that order; junction bases with no gene match: 14. CDR3 coding DNA: TGTGCCAGCAGCCAAGATTTGACTAGCGGGGGGGCCTCTCAGTTCTTC. Protein sequence: CASSQDLTSGGASQFF.

The rearrangement uses TRBV7-8 and TRBJ2-2; 7 bases are shared with TRBD1. Germline-derived CDR1 and CDR2 are SGHVS and FQNEAQ. After removal of 3 bases from V and 4 bases from J, the junction contained 8 bases not matched to a gene. The CDR3 has 16 amino acids. CDR3: CASSFERGPTTGELFF. CDR3 bases: TGTGCCAGCAGCTTCGAAAGGGGGCCGACCACCGGGGAGCTGTTTTTT.

This clonotype was counted between two and nine times. This chain links TRBV29-1 with TRBJ2-5; 13 positions agree with TRBD2. Germline V CDR1 and CDR2: SQVTM, ANQGSEA. This CDR3 is built from 14 residues. Germline trimming cut 7 bases from V and 3 bases from J; bases unmatched to any gene: 5. This chain's CDR3 is CSGTSGRVEETQYF. The CDR3 DNA sequence: TGCAGCGGCACTAGCGGGAGGGTCGAAGAGACCCAGTACTTC.

This clonotype was observed a single time. The J gene is TRBJ2-3, the V gene TRBV10-3, with D maybe TRBD2 (6 bases). V dropped 6 bases and J dropped 0 bases, with 13 bases sitting between them. Looked up from germline, CDR1 is ENHRY and CDR2 is SYGVKD. The CDR3 consists of 15 residues. The CDR3 DNA sequence: TGTGCCATCAGGCAACTAGCCGCTAGCACAGATACGCAGTATTTT. It yields the protein CAIRQLAASTDTQYF.

For the CDR3, the DNA is TGTGCCAGCAGTTGGGACAGGGGCCGTTCACCCCTCCACTTT. This gives the protein CASSWDRGRSPLHF. The rearrangement joins TRBV27 to TRBJ1-6; 10 bases line up with TRBD1. Germline V gene sequence: CDR1 MNHEY, CDR2 SMNVEV (reference sequence). V trimming: 4 bases; J trimming: 9 bases; junction bases outside the gene matches: 3. This CDR3 region has 14 residues.

This clonotype was seen at least ten times. The rearrangement uses TRBV11-2 and TRBJ2-7; TRBD2 is a possible D gene (5 bases). This CDR3 has 15 amino acids. From germline, CDR1 is SGHAT and CDR2 FQNNGV. The V gene lost 1 base and the J gene lost 4 bases, with 14 bases spanning the gap. CDR3: CASSLVPGFSYEQYF. The CDR3 DNA reads as TGTGCCAGCAGCTTAGTCCCGGGGTTCTCTTACGAGCAGTACTTC.

In its sample, this clonotype was seen a few times. The gene calls are TRBV7-3 and TRBJ2-3; 11 nucleotides align to TRBD2. V shed 5 bases and J 6 bases; nucleotides not matched to a gene: 7. From germline, CDR1 is SGHTA and CDR2 FQGTGA. The CDR3 consists of 15 residues. CDR3 nucleotides: TGTGCCAGCAGCATCGGGACTAGCGGAGGGGATACGCAGTATTTT. It codes for CASSIGTSGGDTQYF.

The J gene is TRBJ1-5, the V gene TRBV5-1; D perhaps matches TRBD1 (5 bases). The CDR3 has 14 amino acids. The V end was cut by 0 bases, the J end by 6 bases, with 10 bases between. CDR1 and CDR2 from the germline V gene are SGHRS and YFSETQ. The chain's CDR3 is CASSLGGYGQPQHF. CDR3 bases: TGCGCCAGCAGCTTGGGGGGGTACGGTCAGCCCCAGCATTTT.

This clonotype appeared once. V usage is TRBV10-3 and J usage is TRBJ2-2; 7 bases fit TRBD2. V lost 8 bases to trimming and J lost 0 bases; unmatched junction nucleotides: 0. This CDR3 contains 13 residues. Germline V CDR1 and CDR2: ENHRY, SYGVKD. CDR3 nucleotide sequence: TGTGCCATCGGGGGGGCGAACACCGGGGAGCTGTTTTTT. Amino acids: CAIGGANTGELFF.

This clonotype was detected a few times. The chain links TRBV30 to TRBJ2-1; a weak D match, TRBD1 (6 bases). The CDR3 is 14 amino acids. Trimming stripped 5 bases from V and 4 bases from J, with 15 bases between. Germline CDR1 is GTSNPN and CDR2 is SVGIG (reference sequence). CDR3 nucleotide sequence: TGTGCCTGGGAGACCCTAGGACAGTACAATGAGCAGTTCTTC. Its translation is CAWETLGQYNEQFF. Looking up the rest from reference TRBV30 and TRBJ2-1 gives the full variable domain: SQTIHQWPATLVQPVGSPLSLECTVEGTSNPNLYWYRQAAGRGLQLLFYSVGIGQISSEVPQNLSASRPQDRQFILSSKKLLLSDSGFYLCAWETLGQYNEQFFGPGTRLTVL.

The chain carries TRBV7-2 and TRBJ2-1; TRBD2 aligns across 8 bases. Per the germline V gene, CDR1 is SGHTA and CDR2 is FQGNSA. After removal of 6 bases from V and 8 bases from J, the junction contained 9 bases not matched to a gene. This CDR3 spans 14 amino acids. CDR3 amino acids: CASSRSGTGDEQFF. Written as DNA, the CDR3 is TGTGCCAGCAGTCGTAGCGGGACGGGCGATGAGCAGTTCTTC.

This clonotype was counted many times. This chain links TRBV2 with TRBJ1-2; 7 nucleotides agree with TRBD1. CDR3 size: 13 residues. The V gene end was trimmed by 6 bases and the J gene end by 4 bases; junction bases not matched to a gene: 5. CDR1 is SNHLY, CDR2 FYNNEI, per germline. The CDR3 bases are TGTGCCAGCAGAACGTGGACAGGCTATGGCTACACCTTC. Translating it yields CASRTWTGYGYTF.

This clonotype was detected many times. The chain joins TRBV28 to TRBJ2-3, with TRBD2 matching 8 bases. The CDR3 extends over 17 amino acids. V shed 2 bases and J 2 bases; nucleotides not matched to a gene: 9. Germline V gene data show CDR1 as MDHEN and CDR2 as SYDVKM. CDR3 sequence: CASSLTLLAGHTDTQYF. CDR3 sequence (DNA): TGTGCCAGCAGTTTAACTCTCCTAGCGGGCCACACAGATACGCAGTATTTT.

Remarks on this clonotype: Possible read error: a much larger clone is one base away. CDR3 sequence (DNA): TGTGCCAGCAGTCCTCTTGGGGTCCGGGAGCTGCTTTTT. It encodes CASSPLGVRELLF. The rearrangement joins TRBV28 to TRBJ2-2; a possible D gene is TRBD2 (6 bases). CDR1 and CDR2 (germline): MDHEN, SYDVKM. There are 13 residues in the CDR3.

This clonotype was counted a few times. CDR3 nucleotide sequence: TGTGCCAGTAGTATGGTTCCCGGGGAGCTGTTTTTT. This encodes CASSMVPGELFF. V and J are TRBV19 and TRBJ2-2; the D is unclear. Germline CDR1 is LNHDA and CDR2 is SQIVND (reference sequence). CDR3 length equals 12 residues. The V end was cut by 3 bases, the J end by 6 bases, with 5 bases between.

The rearrangement uses TRBV6-1 and TRBJ1-5, with TRBD1 matching 7 bases. CDR1 MNHNS and CDR2 SASEGT come from the germline V gene. The CDR3 is 14 residues long. J gave up 1 base and V 7 bases, and 4 bases lay outside the gene matches. The CDR3 nucleotides read TGTGCCAGCAACATACAGGGGAGCAATCAGCCCCAGCATTTT. Protein: CASNIQGSNQPQHF.

The chain couples TRBV19 to TRBJ1-4; 11 nucleotides align to TRBD1. Trimming took 8 bases from V and 3 from J; bases not matched to a gene: 17. The germline V gene encodes CDR1 LNHDA and CDR2 SQIVND (reference sequence). The CDR3 contains 19 residues. As DNA, the CDR3 is TGTGCCAGTCTTACCCCTGGACAGGGGGCGACGAAAGCTAATGAAAAACTGTTTTTT. Amino acid sequence: CASLTPGQGATKANEKLFF.

The chain carries TRBV28 and TRBJ2-3; D unclear. CDR3 length equals 12 residues. Germline values: CDR1 MDHEN, CDR2 SYDVKM. With 5 bases removed from V and 3 bases from J, the gap between germline ends came to 6 bases. The CDR3 DNA reads TGTGCCAGCAGTCGCATGACAGATACGCAGTATTTT. Amino acids: CASSRMTDTQYF.

A few counts support this clonotype. The J gene is TRBJ2-2, the V gene TRBV12-5; D is ambiguous. Trimming stripped 0 bases from V and 0 bases from J, with 11 bases between. The germline V gene has CDR1 LGHNT and CDR2 FRNRAP. The length of the CDR3 is 17 residues. The CDR3 here is CASGLVVGSPNTGELFF. For the CDR3, the DNA is TGTGCTAGTGGTTTGGTAGTGGGGTCCCCGAACACCGGGGAGCTGTTTTTT.

This clonotype was recorded at least ten times. The genes are TRBV7-2 and TRBJ2-7; possibly TRBD2 for D (5 bases). The CDR3 consists of 15 residues. Trimming left V 2 bases short and J 6 bases short, with 17 bases between. Germline-derived CDR1 and CDR2 are SGHTA and FQGNSA. The chain's CDR3 is CASSLWPGLSAEQYF. DNA for the CDR3: TGTGCCAGCAGCTTATGGCCGGGGTTGTCTGCCGAGCAGTACTTC.

Many counts were recorded for this clonotype. The gene calls are TRBV12-3 or TRBV12-4 and TRBJ1-6, with D uncertain. With 5 bases removed from V and 6 bases from J, the gap between germline ends came to 14 bases. CDR3 size: 15 residues. This CDR3 reads CASSVHLGGNSPLHF. CDR3 coding DNA: TGTGCCAGCAGTGTCCACTTAGGCGGTAATTCACCCCTCCACTTT.

This clonotype was detected many times. The rearrangement joins TRBV28 to TRBJ2-5; TRBD1 matches 7 bases. V dropped 4 bases and J dropped 5; count of bases not matched to a gene: 7. Germline values: CDR1 MDHEN, CDR2 SYDVKM. This CDR3 has 14 residues. The CDR3 DNA sequence: TGTGCCAGCAGTTACCGGGACAGAAGGGAGACCCAGTACTTC. Translation: CASSYRDRRETQYF.

V gene TRBV6-5 combines with J gene TRBJ2-5; D call uncertain. V was trimmed by 2 bases and J by 0 bases, leaving 7 bases between them. CDR3 size: 14 residues. The germline CDR1 and CDR2 sequences are MNHEY and SVGAGI. The CDR3 region is CASSYVRNQETQYF. CDR3 nucleotides: TGTGCCAGCAGTTACGTAAGAAACCAAGAGACCCAGTACTTC.

The chain couples TRBV5-5 to TRBJ2-7; the D is unclear. V dropped 4 bases and J dropped 6 bases, with 8 bases sitting between them. The CDR3 sequence is 11 residues long. In germline, CDR1 is SGHKS, CDR2 YYEKEE (reference sequence). This CDR3 reads CASSLLLEQYF. CDR3 DNA: TGTGCCAGCAGCCTACTCCTCGAGCAGTACTTC.

This clonotype was observed at least ten times. The junction departs from the called germline gene at one end, perhaps through a read error. The chain has TRBV2 and TRBJ2-5; 7 bases agree with TRBD2. The germline V gene encodes CDR1 SNHLY and CDR2 FYNNEI. CDR3 length: 15 amino acids. CDR3 sequence: CASGDPGLSQEAQYF. As DNA, the CDR3 is TGTGCCAGCGGTGATCCGGGACTATCGCAAGAGGCCCAGTACTTC. The full variable domain, completed using reference TRBV2 and TRBJ2-5, is EPEVTQTPSHQVTQMGQEVILRCVPISNHLYFYWYRQILGQKVEFLVSFYNNEISEKSEIFDDQFSVERPDGSNFTLKIRSTKLEDSAMYFCASGDPGLSQEAQYFGPGTRLLVL.

The V and J genes are TRBV4-1 and TRBJ2-7; D gene unclear. This CDR3 spans 15 amino acids. V was pared by 2 bases and J by 8 bases, with 19 bases between. Germline CDR1 is MGHRA and CDR2 is YSYEKL. CDR3 nucleotides: TGCGCCAGCAGCCAAATGGCGGACCCTAGTTACAAGCAGTACTTC. It is translated as CASSQMADPSYKQYF.

This clonotype was seen a handful of times. CDR3 residues: CASSFLLDSYNYGYTF. As DNA, the CDR3 is TGTGCCAGCAGCTTCCTTTTGGACAGCTATAACTATGGCTACACCTTC. V is TRBV5-5 and J is TRBJ1-2; D might be TRBD1 (6 bases). The germline gives CDR1 SGHKS, CDR2 YYEKEE (reference sequence). There are 16 residues in the CDR3. Deletions cut 2 bases from V and 1 base from J, with 15 bases between.

This clonotype was observed many times. The chain couples TRBV11-2 to TRBJ2-1, with D possibly called TRBD1 or TRBD2 (5 bases each). The CDR3 extends over 15 amino acids. Trimming removed 1 base at V and 3 bases at J, with 10 bases between. Germline-derived CDR1 and CDR2 are SGHAT and FQNNGV. The chain's CDR3 is CASSLAGTIYNEQFF. For the CDR3, the DNA is TGTGCCAGCAGCTTAGCCGGGACCATCTACAATGAGCAGTTCTTC.

This clonotype was counted at least ten times. This chain uses TRBV6-1 with TRBJ1-1; no clear D gene. In germline, CDR1 is MNHNS, CDR2 SASEGT. Trimming stripped 0 bases from V and 4 bases from J, with 9 bases between. This CDR3 contains 14 residues. The CDR3 region has the DNA TGTGCCAGCAGTGAAGCGCTCAGATCCACTGAAGCTTTCTTT. Its protein product is CASSEALRSTEAFF.

Only a few counts were recorded for this clonotype. V usage is TRBV5-1 and J usage is TRBJ1-2, with D hard to call. Germline CDR1 reads SGHRS; CDR2 reads YFSETQ. The CDR3 has 14 amino acids. With 4 bases removed from V and 3 bases from J, the gap between germline ends came to 13 bases. The CDR3 DNA reads as TGCGCCAGCAGCCTCGGGTTCGGGGACTATGGCTACACCTTC. This translates into CASSLGFGDYGYTF.